These 30 T cell receptor beta chains originate from one sample sequenced in a study of blood T cell repertoires in COVID-19. Produced via immunoSEQ multiplex PCR; TCRdb's table is partial and in-frame only. The table records roughly 200,000 clones, roughly 82% of them present only once. The material sequenced was peripheral blood. All receptors come from a human donor in a cohort sampled during active COVID-19.

The J gene is TRBJ2-1, the V gene TRBV5-4, with 14 bases that match TRBD2. V shed 3 bases and J 8 bases; nucleotides not matched to a gene: 4. Germline values: CDR1 SGHNT, CDR2 YYREEE (reference sequence). The CDR3 consists of 15 residues. CDR3 loop: CASSSGLAGGYEQFF. The CDR3 coding sequence is TGTGCCAGCAGCTCCGGACTAGCGGGAGGCTATGAGCAGTTCTTC.

The rearrangement uses TRBV5-6 and TRBJ1-2; D remains ambiguous. V was shortened by 1 base and J by 1 base, with 17 bases between the two germline ends. CDR3 length: 17 residues. Germline CDR1 SGHDT, CDR2 YYEEEE. CDR3 sequence (DNA): TGTGCCAGCAGCTTGCAGATTTGGCAGGCGATTAACTATGGCTACACCTTC. The encoded protein is CASSLQIWQAINYGYTF.

The gene calls are TRBV3-1 (or the pseudogene TRBV3-2) and TRBJ2-5, with D possibly matching TRBD1 (7 bases). Germline assignment: CDR1 LGHDT and CDR2 YNNKEL (reference sequence). CDR3 length: 15 amino acids. V lost 3 bases and J lost 7, with 18 bases in between. The CDR3 reads CASSQRGTAKRTQYF. The CDR3 DNA reads TGTGCCAGCAGCCAGCGCGGGACAGCCAAGCGGACCCAGTACTTC.

This chain joins TRBV6-5 and TRBJ1-5; 10 nucleotides line up with TRBD1. Germline V gene data show CDR1 as MNHEY and CDR2 as SVGAGI. This CDR3 has 15 residues. Losses at the gene ends were 7 bases for V and 1 base for J; bases not matched to a gene: 4. The CDR3 region has the DNA TGTGCCAGCAATATGGACAGGGGGAGCAATCAGCCCCAGCATTTT. It encodes CASNMDRGSNQPQHF.

CDR3 protein: CASSYSGSREQYF. CDR3 sequence (DNA): TGTGCCAGCAGCTATAGCGGGAGTAGGGAGCAGTACTTC. The V gene is TRBV14, the J gene TRBJ2-7; 9 nucleotides align to TRBD2. The length of the CDR3 is 13 residues. The germline V gene has CDR1 SGHDN and CDR2 FVKESK. V trimming: 5 bases; J trimming: 7 bases; junction bases outside the gene matches: 6.

The chain employs TRBV7-2 and TRBJ1-5, with D possibly matching TRBD1 (6 bases). The CDR3 runs to 17 residues. CDR1 is SGHTA and CDR2 is FQGNSA in the germline V gene. V was clipped by 0 bases and J by 3 bases, with 15 bases between them. CDR3 amino acids: CASSLAPDRILNQPQHF. CDR3 sequence (DNA): TGTGCCAGCAGCTTAGCCCCGGACAGAATTCTCAATCAGCCCCAGCATTTT.

The J gene is TRBJ2-5, the V gene TRBV12-3 or TRBV12-4; D is unresolved. V was pared by 1 base and J by 0 bases, with 3 bases between. This CDR3 comprises 13 residues. CDR3 sequence reads: CASSLGHQETQYF. The CDR3 coding sequence is TGTGCCAGCAGTTTAGGGCACCAAGAGACCCAGTACTTC.

The count of this clone is one. The V and J genes are TRBV7-5 and TRBJ2-7; the D call in the table, TRBD1, was not verified against the DNA. TRBV7-5 is a known pseudogene. The CDR3 length is 15 residues. CDR3 DNA sequence: TGTGTCAGAAGGGATCGACAGGGGACCGTCTCCGAGCAGTACTTC. Translation: CVRRDRQGTVSEQYF.

The V gene is TRBV3-1 (or the pseudogene TRBV3-2), the J gene TRBJ2-2, with a possible D match to TRBD1 (6 bases). Per the germline V gene, CDR1 is LGHDT and CDR2 is YNNKEL (reference sequence). This CDR3 region has 17 residues. V was cut by 1 base and J by 5 bases, with 17 bases left in between. The CDR3: CASSQAMFRGFTGELFF. CDR3 sequence (DNA): TGTGCCAGCAGCCAAGCTATGTTCAGGGGATTTACCGGGGAGCTGTTTTTT.

This clone was counted only a few times. In DNA form, the CDR3 reads TGTGCCAGCAGCCCCTCGACTAGGTCGGCGGGCAATGAGCAGTTCTTC. It codes for CASSPSTRSAGNEQFF. The chain is built from TRBV3-1 (or the pseudogene TRBV3-2) and TRBJ2-1; D is possibly TRBD2 (6 bases). The V and J ends lost 4 bases and 6 bases respectively, with 19 bases between them. The length of the CDR3 is 16 residues. Germline lookup yields CDR1 LGHDT and CDR2 YNNKEL (reference sequence).

The chain has TRBV9 and TRBJ1-6; D gene ambiguous. The V gene lost 6 bases and the J gene lost 6 bases, with 7 bases spanning the gap. Germline values: CDR1 SGDLS, CDR2 YYNGEE. This CDR3 region has 12 residues. The CDR3, as DNA: TGTGCCAGCAAACGGGGTAATTCACCCCTCCACTTT. Protein sequence: CASKRGNSPLHF.

The CDR3 reads CASSNRGLAGTGELFF. As DNA, the CDR3 is TGTGCCAGCAGCAACCGCGGACTAGCGGGGACCGGGGAGCTGTTTTTT. The chain uses TRBV11-2 and TRBJ2-2, with 12 nucleotides matching TRBD2. The trim removed 5 bases at V and 5 bases at J, leaving 6 bases unmatched. CDR3 length equals 16 residues. Germline-derived CDR1 and CDR2 are SGHAT and FQNNGV.

This chain connects TRBV10-3 to TRBJ1-5; 7 bases are a match to TRBD1. Germline CDR1 is ENHRY and CDR2 is SYGVKD. This CDR3 contains 16 residues. Germline trimming cut 2 bases from V and 0 bases from J; bases unmatched to any gene: 4. CDR3 sequence (DNA): TGTGCCATCAGTGAGAACAGGGGTTATAGCAATCAGCCCCAGCATTTT. Its translation is CAISENRGYSNQPQHF.

This clone was found once. The chain carries TRBV19 and TRBJ2-2; D uncertain. The V end was cut by 7 bases, the J end by 1 base, with 7 bases between. The CDR3 has 13 residues. The germline V gene encodes CDR1 LNHDA and CDR2 SQIVND (reference sequence). This CDR3 reads CASKERNTGELFF. The DNA for the CDR3 is TGTGCCAGTAAGGAGCGGAACACCGGGGAGCTGTTTTTT. The entire variable domain, with the rest obtained from reference TRBV19 and TRBJ2-2, is as follows: DGGITQSPKYLFRKEGQNVTLSCEQNLNHDAMYWYRQDPGQGLRLIYYSQIVNDFQKGDIAEGYSVSREKKESFPLTVTSAQKNPTAFYLCASKERNTGELFFGEGSRLTVL.

The chain recombines TRBV25-1 with TRBJ2-7, with D unresolved. CDR1 and CDR2 from the germline V gene are MGHDK and SYGVNS. V lost 1 base and J lost 4, with 5 bases in between. The CDR3 covers 12 residues. CDR3 amino acids: CASSESNYEQYF. The CDR3 DNA reads TGTGCCAGCAGTGAATCTAATTACGAGCAGTACTTC.

The J gene is TRBJ2-7, the V gene TRBV11-2; TRBD1 matches at 7 bases. Trimming removed 5 bases from V and 0 bases from J; junction bases left unmatched: 7. Germline loops: CDR1 SGHAT, CDR2 FQNNGV. The CDR3 sequence is 15 residues long. The CDR3: CASSPGQVSSYEQYF. In DNA form, the CDR3 reads TGTGCCAGCAGCCCCGGACAGGTGAGCTCCTACGAGCAGTACTTC.

The chain combines TRBV15 with TRBJ2-3, with 12 bases that match TRBD2. The length of the CDR3 is 16 residues. The J segment lost 4 bases and the V segment lost 3 bases, leaving 5 bases of the junction unmatched. CDR1 LNHNV and CDR2 YYDKDF come from the germline V gene (reference sequence). The CDR3, as DNA: TGTGCCACCAGCAGGGGACTAGCGGGTTTGCCAGATACGCAGTATTTT. Amino acids: CATSRGLAGLPDTQYF.

V is TRBV19 and J is TRBJ2-3, with 10 nucleotides matching TRBD1. The germline V gene encodes CDR1 LNHDA and CDR2 SQIVND (reference sequence). The junction had 2 bases not matched to a gene; V was cut back by 3 bases and J by 5 bases. The CDR3 has 14 residues. CDR3 in amino acids: CASSIGTGVDTQYF. The CDR3 DNA sequence: TGTGCCAGTAGTATTGGGACAGGGGTAGATACGCAGTATTTT.

This rearrangement joins TRBV12-3 or TRBV12-4 to TRBJ1-1, with D possibly being TRBD1 (5 bases). V gave up 3 bases and J gave up 3 bases, with 8 bases separating them. The CDR3 has 13 amino acids. The CDR3 sequence is CASSFAGYTEAFF. The CDR3 DNA is TGTGCCAGCAGTTTTGCAGGGTACACTGAAGCTTTCTTT.

V is TRBV27 and J is TRBJ1-5, with D perhaps TRBD1 (5 bases). Trimming took off 6 bases at V and 0 bases at J, with 12 bases between the two ends. Germline values: CDR1 MNHEY, CDR2 SMNVEV (reference sequence). CDR3 length equals 15 residues. The CDR3 DNA reads as TGTGCCAGCAGCGTCGACAGACATAGCAATCAGCCCCAGCATTTT. Protein: CASSVDRHSNQPQHF.

The rearrangement joins TRBV19 to TRBJ1-2, with 10 bases aligning to TRBD1. The CDR3 covers 15 residues. CDR1 and CDR2 from the germline V gene are LNHDA and SQIVND (reference sequence). J gave up 7 bases and V 7 bases, and 12 bases lay outside the gene matches. The CDR3 sequence is CASTLRDRGTSGYTF. CDR3 coding DNA: TGTGCCAGTACCCTCCGGGACAGGGGTACGAGTGGCTACACCTTC.

V usage is TRBV9 and J usage is TRBJ1-2; no definite D call. The CDR3 loop spans 14 amino acids. The V and J ends lost 3 bases and 4 bases respectively, with 13 bases between them. Germline values: CDR1 SGDLS, CDR2 YYNGEE. CDR3 residues: CASSGVGDRYGYTF. The DNA for the CDR3 is TGTGCCAGCAGCGGGGTGGGAGATCGCTATGGCTACACCTTC.

The sample holds one count of this clone. J is TRBJ2-2 and V is TRBV6-5, with TRBD2 as a possible D gene (6 bases). V dropped 0 bases and J dropped 0 bases, with 8 bases sitting between them. CDR1 MNHEY and CDR2 SVGAGI come from the germline V gene. The CDR3 is 16 residues long. The CDR3 sequence: CASSYSRLANTGELFF. In DNA, the CDR3 is TGTGCCAGCAGTTACTCGAGACTAGCGAACACCGGGGAGCTGTTTTTT.

Only one count was recorded for this clone. The DNA for the CDR3 is TGTGCCGGAGGACCGCGACGATACAATGAGCAGTTCTTC. Protein product: CAGGPRRYNEQFF. The chain joins TRBV30 to TRBJ2-1; tentatively, D is TRBD2 (5 bases). Germline CDR1 and CDR2: GTSNPN and SVGIG (reference sequence). CDR3 length equals 13 residues. The germline V and J ends were trimmed by 8 bases and 4 bases, with 15 bases remaining between them.

The chain is built from TRBV28 and TRBJ2-7; D unresolved. The germline gives CDR1 MDHEN, CDR2 SYDVKM. CDR3 size: 12 residues. V dropped 5 bases and J dropped 7 bases, with 12 bases sitting between them. CDR3 coding DNA: TGTGCCAGCAGTCCCGCGCGTGAGGAGCAGTACTTC. Translating gives CASSPAREEQYF.

This chain links TRBV29-1 with TRBJ2-5; the D gene is possibly TRBD1 (6 bases). This CDR3 has 12 amino acids. The V and J ends lost 7 bases and 3 bases respectively, with 12 bases between them. Germline assignment: CDR1 SQVTM and CDR2 ANQGSEA. The CDR3 reads CSAHRDKETQYF. The CDR3 DNA reads TGCAGCGCCCACCGGGACAAAGAGACCCAGTACTTC.

This chain joins TRBV2 and TRBJ2-3; 10 nucleotides agree with TRBD2. CDR3 size: 15 residues. CDR1 is SNHLY, CDR2 FYNNEI, per germline. The V segment lost 6 bases and the J segment 4 bases; nucleotides outside the gene matches: 7. For the CDR3, the DNA is TGTGCCAGCAGGGCACTAGCGGGACGGGCAGATACGCAGTATTTT. This sequence encodes CASRALAGRADTQYF. The full variable domain, in which reference TRBV2 and TRBJ2-3 provide the parts outside the CDR3, is EPEVTQTPSHQVTQMGQEVILRCVPISNHLYFYWYRQILGQKVEFLVSFYNNEISEKSEIFDDQFSVERPDGSNFTLKIRSTKLEDSAMYFCASRALAGRADTQYFGPGTRLTVL.

The rearrangement joins TRBV28 to TRBJ2-2, with 7 bases lining up with TRBD2. This CDR3 region has 16 residues. The V gene's germline CDR1 is MDHEN and CDR2 SYDVKM. Germline trimming cut 4 bases from V and 1 base from J; bases unmatched to any gene: 6. This CDR3 is CASSSRASGNTGELFF. As DNA, the CDR3 is TGTGCCAGCAGTTCGAGGGCTAGCGGGAACACCGGGGAGCTGTTTTTT.

The rearrangement joins TRBV28 to TRBJ1-1; 8 bases map to TRBD1. Looked up from germline, CDR1 is MDHEN and CDR2 is SYDVKM. The CDR3 is 15 amino acids. The junction had 8 bases not matched to a gene; V was cut back by 4 bases and J by 4 bases. The CDR3 loop is CASSSPSGGRTEAFF. The DNA of the CDR3 is TGTGCCAGCAGTTCTCCCTCAGGGGGCCGCACTGAAGCTTTCTTT.

V and J are TRBV5-4 and TRBJ2-2; 9 bases agree with TRBD1. Unmatched junction bases numbered 12, after V lost 3 bases and J lost 6 bases. The CDR3 totals 17 residues. Germline V gives CDR1 SGHNT, CDR2 YYREEE (reference sequence). CDR3 protein: CASSSIPGQGSAGELFF. CDR3 nucleotides: TGTGCCAGCAGCTCAATTCCGGGACAGGGCTCAGCCGGGGAGCTGTTTTTT.